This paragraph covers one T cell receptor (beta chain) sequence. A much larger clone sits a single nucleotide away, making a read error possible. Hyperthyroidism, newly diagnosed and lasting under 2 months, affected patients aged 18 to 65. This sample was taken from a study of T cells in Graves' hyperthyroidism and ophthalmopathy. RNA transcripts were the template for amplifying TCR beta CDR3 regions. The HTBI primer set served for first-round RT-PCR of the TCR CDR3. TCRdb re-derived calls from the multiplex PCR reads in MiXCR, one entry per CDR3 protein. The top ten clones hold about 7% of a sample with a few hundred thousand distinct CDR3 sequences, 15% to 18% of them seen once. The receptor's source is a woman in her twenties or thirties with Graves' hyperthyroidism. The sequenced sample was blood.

The CDR3 DNA reads as TGCAGTGCTTCAATGGGACTGGAACCCTACGAGCAGTACTTC. Protein: CSASMGLEPYEQYF. The chain links TRBV20-1 to TRBJ2-7; D may be TRBD2 (6 bases). Germline CDR1 and CDR2: DFQATT and SNEGSKA (reference sequence). The CDR3 runs to 14 residues. The V and J ends lost 5 bases and 2 bases respectively, with 16 bases between them.